This T cell receptor (beta chain) appears in the sequencing data of a study of blood T cell repertoires in COVID-19. Study as a whole: The cDNA or gDNA used as material had been derived from T cells, B-cell-depleted T cells, or PBMCs.

The study assigned cohorts using participant-reported clinical history. Donors in Cohort 3 who had recovered were those with two negative PCRs, healthcare professional clearance, or resolution of their symptoms. Authors' processing steps: Amplification of reference gene primers provided the estimated nucleated cell counts. Libraries were prepared by immunoSEQ multiplex PCR; TCRdb keeps only in-frame clonotypes and omits some of them. Clone size and the V and J calls come from that table; the DNA yielded D and trimming. The sample has about 310,000 clones, about 88% seen once; the top ten hold approximately 9.8%. This clonotype was obtained from a woman aged 40 to 55 who had recovered from COVID-19. The sequenced sample was PBMCs or T cells enriched from blood (not recorded which).

The CDR3 loop is CSVAVTGSYEQYF. The CDR3 nucleotides are TGCAGCGTTGCGGTGACAGGGAGCTACGAGCAGTACTTC. The V call is TRBV29-1, the J call TRBJ2-7; 7 bases are a match to TRBD1. The V and J ends lost 4 bases and 3 bases, in that order; junction bases with no gene match: 6. This CDR3 comprises 13 residues. Germline V gene lookup returns CDR1 SQVTM and CDR2 ANQGSEA.